This entry is about one T cell receptor (beta chain). The antigen remains unidentified. A junction end diverges from the germline sequence, so it may reflect a read error. The entry originates in a study of T cell responses to AZD1222 COVID-19 vaccine. Overall study results and limits: Donors were largely white British and mainly female; clonal diversity was possibly underestimated. Close to half of spike-specific TCRs reportedly recognize unmutated variant regions. Repertoire sampling was restricted to post-peak T cell response timepoints. Baseline seropositives among AZD1222 recipients totaled only 5 to 7.

This CDR3 comprises 15 residues. Germline CDR1 is LGHNA and CDR2 is YSLEER. TCRdb keeps only in-frame clones here, not all; method: immunoSEQ multiplex PCR. The sample includes roughly 93,000 clones, roughly 89% of them seen just once. The V gene is TRBV4-3, the J gene TRBJ1-4; no reliable D call. The TCR originated in an adult in good health. This material consisted of peripheral blood, taken on day 0 of MenACWY control vaccination. CDR3 in amino acids: CASSQDLAGSAPPVF. DNA of the CDR3: TGCGCCAGCAGCCAAGATTTGGCAGGCTCGGCGCCCCCTGTTTTT.